This TCR beta chain originates from a study of cytomegalovirus exposure and HLA in healthy donors. As regards this clone: Its antigen remains unknown.

Germline V gives CDR1 MDHEN, CDR2 SYDVKM. CDR3 length equals 17 residues. Trimming removed 6 bases from V and 2 bases from J; junction bases left unmatched: 8. A multiplex PCR was run with 60 Vbeta primers and 13 Jbeta primers. The method was immunoSEQ multiplex PCR; TCRdb's version includes in-frame clones alone and lacks a portion of them. The sample contains over 110,000 clones, 80% of which appear only once. Study findings and constraints: The classifier reportedly diagnosed cytomegalovirus status with high specificity and sensitivity. Analyzed later, most CMV-associated TCR beta chains appeared HLA-restricted. The authors reported that TCR beta sequences could predict HLA-A and HLA-B alleles. These predictions were accurate for most subjects in the first cohort. Most of the TCR beta V segments (in an earlier analysis) were productive either about 87% or about 30% of the time.

This receptor was identified in a male donor in good health and CMV-seropositive. This chain connects TRBV28 to TRBJ2-4; 12 bases match TRBD1. Sequenced material: PBMCs. CDR3 bases: TGTGCCAGCAGCCTCAAAGGGACAGGGGGCCCCAAAAACATTCAGTACTTC. The encoded protein is CASSLKGTGGPKNIQYF.